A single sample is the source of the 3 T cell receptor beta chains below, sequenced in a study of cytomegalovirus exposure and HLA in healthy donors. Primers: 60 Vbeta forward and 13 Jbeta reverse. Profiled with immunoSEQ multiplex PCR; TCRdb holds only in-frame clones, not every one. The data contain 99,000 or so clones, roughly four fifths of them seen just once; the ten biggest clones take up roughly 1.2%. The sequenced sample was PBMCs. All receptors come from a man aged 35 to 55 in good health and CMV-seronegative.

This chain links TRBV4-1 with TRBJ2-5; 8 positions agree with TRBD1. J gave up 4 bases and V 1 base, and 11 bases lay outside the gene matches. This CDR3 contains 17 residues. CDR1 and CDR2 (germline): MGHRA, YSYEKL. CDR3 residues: CASSQGSIQGAGETQYF. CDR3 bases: TGCGCCAGCAGCCAAGGATCGATCCAGGGGGCAGGAGAGACCCAGTACTTC.

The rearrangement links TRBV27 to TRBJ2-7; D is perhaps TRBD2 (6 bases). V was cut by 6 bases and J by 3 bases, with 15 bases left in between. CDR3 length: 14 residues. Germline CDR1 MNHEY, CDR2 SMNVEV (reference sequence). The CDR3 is CASSPRDFLYEQYF. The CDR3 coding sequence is TGTGCCAGCAGCCCCCGGGACTTTCTCTACGAGCAGTACTTC.

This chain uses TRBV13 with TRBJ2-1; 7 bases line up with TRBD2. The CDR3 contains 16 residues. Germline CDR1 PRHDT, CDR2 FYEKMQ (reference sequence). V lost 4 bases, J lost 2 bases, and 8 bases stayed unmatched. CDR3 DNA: TGTGCCAGCAGCTCCCCCGGACTAGTCCCCTACAATGAGCAGTTCTTC. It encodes CASSSPGLVPYNEQFF.